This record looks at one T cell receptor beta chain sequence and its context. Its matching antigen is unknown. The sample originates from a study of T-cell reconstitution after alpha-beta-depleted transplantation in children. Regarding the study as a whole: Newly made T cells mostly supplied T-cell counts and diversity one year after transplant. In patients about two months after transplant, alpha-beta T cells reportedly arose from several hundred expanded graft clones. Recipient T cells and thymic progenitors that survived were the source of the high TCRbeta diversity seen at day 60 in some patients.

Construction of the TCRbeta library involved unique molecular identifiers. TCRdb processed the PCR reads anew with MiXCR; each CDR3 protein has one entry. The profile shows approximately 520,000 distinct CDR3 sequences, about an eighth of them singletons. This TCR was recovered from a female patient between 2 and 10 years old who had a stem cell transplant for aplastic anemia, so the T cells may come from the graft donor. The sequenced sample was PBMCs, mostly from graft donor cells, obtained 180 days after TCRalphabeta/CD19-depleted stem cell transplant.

This CDR3 reads CASSLVSGAGQPQHF. DNA for the CDR3: TGTGCCAGCAGCTTAGTATCAGGGGCGGGGCAGCCCCAGCATTTT. This sequence joins TRBV7-6 and TRBJ1-5, with D possibly matching TRBD1 (6 bases). Trimming removed 1 base at V and 7 bases at J, with 14 bases between. CDR1 is SGHVS, CDR2 FNYEAQ, per germline. This CDR3 is 15 amino acids long.